These T cell receptor beta chains were read from a single sample in a study of T-cell reconstitution after alpha-beta-depleted transplantation in children. MiXCR, applied by TCRdb to the PCR reads, yields one record per CDR3 protein. Here the sample spans 600,000 or so distinct CDR3 sequences, about 23% being singletons. The starting material was PBMCs, mostly from graft donor cells, obtained 360 days after TCRalphabeta/CD19-depleted stem cell transplant. The receptor source for this set is a boy in the first two years of life who had a stem cell transplant for acute myeloid leukemia, so the T cells may come from the graft donor. CDR3s include the opening cysteine and the closing phenylalanine or tryptophan. Fields, in order: clone size, D gene, J gene, V gene, CDR3 protein, CDR3 DNA. A D gene is named only where the DNA matches it firmly. Clone size is not always given. Where it is, it says once, few, many or a class for expanded clones.

>few|NA|TRBJ1-2|TRBV18
CASSTTATPNYGYTF
TGTGCCAGCTCAACCACGGCGACACCGAACTATGGCTACACCTTC
>NA|NA|TRBJ2-5|TRBV28
CASSWIWRGQETQYF
TGTGCCAGCAGCTGGATCTGGCGGGGCCAAGAGACCCAGTACTTC
>few|NA|TRBJ2-5|TRBV7-2
CASSLARGGATQETQYF
TGTGCCAGCAGCTTAGCCCGCGGCGGGGCCACACAAGAGACCCAGTACTTC
>NA|NA|TRBJ1-1|TRBV7-2
CASSSQRDTEAFF
TGTGCCAGCAGCTCACAGCGAGACACTGAAGCTTTCTTT
>many|TRBD1|TRBJ1-1|TRBV12-3/TRBV12-4
CASRTGGFFEAFF
TGTGCCAGCAGAACAGGGGGGTTTTTTGAAGCTTTCTTT
>NA|NA|TRBJ1-5|TRBV4-3
CASSRQAFSNQPQHF
TGCGCCAGCAGCCGCCAGGCCTTTAGCAATCAGCCCCAGCATTTT
>few|NA|TRBJ2-7|TRBV12-3/TRBV12-4
CASSPGESPYEQYF
TGTGCCAGCAGTCCAGGAGAGTCACCCTACGAGCAGTACTTC
>NA|NA|TRBJ1-3|TRBV7-2
CASSSDTGLGNTIYF
TGTGCCAGCAGCTCCGACACAGGGTTAGGAAACACCATATATTTT
>many|NA|TRBJ1-2|TRBV28
CASSLLRDHYGYTF
TGTGCCAGCAGTTTACTTCGGGACCATTATGGCTACACCTTC
>NA|TRBD1|TRBJ1-2|TRBV7-9
CANQLPLTGEPVYGYTF
TGTGCCAACCAACTTCCCCTGACAGGGGAGCCTGTTTATGGCTACACCTTC